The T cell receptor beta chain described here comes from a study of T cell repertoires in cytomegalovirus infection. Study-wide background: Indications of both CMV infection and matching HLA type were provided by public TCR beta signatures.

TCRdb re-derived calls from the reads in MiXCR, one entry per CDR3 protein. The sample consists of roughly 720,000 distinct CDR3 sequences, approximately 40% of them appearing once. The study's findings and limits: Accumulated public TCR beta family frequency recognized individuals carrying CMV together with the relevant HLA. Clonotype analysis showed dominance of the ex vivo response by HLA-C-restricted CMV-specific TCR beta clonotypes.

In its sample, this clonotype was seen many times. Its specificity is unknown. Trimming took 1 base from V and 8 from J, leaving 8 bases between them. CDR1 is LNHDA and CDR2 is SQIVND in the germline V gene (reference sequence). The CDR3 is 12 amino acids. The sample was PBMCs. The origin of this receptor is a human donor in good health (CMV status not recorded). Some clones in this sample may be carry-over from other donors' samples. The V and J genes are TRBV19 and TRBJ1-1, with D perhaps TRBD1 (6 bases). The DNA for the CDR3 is TGTGCCAGTAGTATAGCAGGGACAGAAGCTTTCTTT. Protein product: CASSIAGTEAFF.